This T cell receptor (beta chain) was obtained from a study of post-analysis software for immune sequencing data. About the research overall: Some patients lacked subtype; others had relapsing-remitting, secondary progressive or progressive-relapsing disease.

This clonotype has at least ten counts. Its antigen is not identified. General study findings and limits: Controls' normalized Chao1 diversity significantly exceeded that of multiple sclerosis patients.

Included in the TCR beta cDNA libraries were unique molecular identifiers. Around 500,000 cDNA molecules were obtained per 1 to 10 million input T cells. MiXCR was run by TCRdb on the PCR reads, yielding one entry per CDR3 protein. The table lists around 200,000 distinct CDR3 sequences, approximately 28% of them singletons. This TCR derives from a girl aged 2-17 years with multiple sclerosis. Sequenced sample: blood.

The CDR3 DNA reads as TGTGCCAGCAGCTTCGGAGAGGGCTACACCTTC. It is translated as CASSFGEGYTF. V is TRBV7-9 and J is TRBJ1-2; no definite D call. The ends were cut back, 3 bases at V and 8 bases at J, with 7 bases in the middle. Per germline, CDR1 SEHNR and CDR2 FQNEAQ (reference sequence). The CDR3 has 11 amino acids.